The 27 T cell receptor beta chains in this list originate from one sample, sequenced in a study of blood T cell repertoires in COVID-19. The assay was immunoSEQ multiplex PCR, and TCRdb's table has in-frame clones only and misses some. The sample consists of about 190,000 clones, roughly 80% of them appearing once. The specimen was peripheral blood. Every receptor here comes from a man aged 60 to 69 with active or convalescent COVID-19.

V and J are TRBV4-3 and TRBJ2-2; 7 bases agree with TRBD2. Germline assignment: CDR1 LGHNA and CDR2 YSLEER. The V and J ends lost 3 bases and 3 bases, in that order; junction bases with no gene match: 7. The CDR3 is 16 residues long. The CDR3 bases are TGCGCCAGCAGCCACGCGACCCTAGCGGACACCGGGGAGCTGTTTTTT. This codes for CASSHATLADTGELFF.

The chain is built from TRBV6-4 and TRBJ1-2; 11 nucleotides line up with TRBD1. Trimming at V came to 6 bases and at J to 6 bases, leaving 18 bases not matched to a gene. Germline CDR1 and CDR2: MRHNA and SNTAGT. The CDR3 is 18 residues long. DNA of the CDR3: TGTGCCAGCAGACCGACCGGGACAGGGGGTTATGGGTCGGATGGCTACACCTTC. As protein: CASRPTGTGGYGSDGYTF.

The chain carries TRBV4-1 and TRBJ2-5; 13 bases map to TRBD2. Trimming took 4 bases from V and 2 from J; bases not matched to a gene: 4. Per the germline V gene, CDR1 is MGHRA and CDR2 is YSYEKL. The CDR3 loop spans 16 amino acids. The CDR3: CASSRRTSGSQETQYF. The CDR3 coding sequence is TGCGCCAGCAGCCGACGGACTAGCGGGAGTCAAGAGACCCAGTACTTC.

This chain connects TRBV7-2 to TRBJ2-3; 8 nucleotides agree with TRBD2. Germline CDR1 is SGHTA and CDR2 is FQGNSA. The CDR3 runs 15 residues. V was pared by 2 bases and J by 2 bases, with 3 bases of the junction left unmatched. The CDR3 coding sequence is TGTGCCAGCAGCTTACCGGGAGGGATCACAGATACGCAGTATTTT. Residues: CASSLPGGITDTQYF.

The V call is TRBV4-3, the J call TRBJ2-1, with 7 bases fitting TRBD2. V lost 4 bases to trimming and J lost 5 bases; unmatched junction nucleotides: 8. CDR3 length: 15 amino acids. Germline CDR1 LGHNA, CDR2 YSLEER. The CDR3 spells CASSRFGGEDNEQFF. CDR3 sequence (DNA): TGCGCCAGCAGCCGTTTTGGGGGGGAGGACAATGAGCAGTTCTTC.

Here the CDR3 DNA reads TGTGCCAGCAGCTTGAGGCCTAGCGGCCGGGGGTTCAATGAGCAGTTCTTC. Translation: CASSLRPSGRGFNEQFF. This chain joins TRBV5-5 and TRBJ2-1, with 7 bases lining up with TRBD2. This CDR3 region has 17 residues. Germline CDR1 is SGHKS and CDR2 is YYEKEE (reference sequence). The J segment lost 6 bases and the V segment lost 1 base, leaving 13 bases of the junction unmatched.

This clone appeared once. The V and J genes are TRBV28 and TRBJ2-2; tentatively, D is TRBD2 (6 bases). This CDR3 has 16 residues. The V end lost 6 bases, the J end lost 4 bases, and 18 bases lay between the germline ends. Looked up from germline, CDR1 is MDHEN and CDR2 is SYDVKM. Here the CDR3 reads CASRAPGTSSTGELFF. The CDR3 nucleotides read TGTGCCAGCAGGGCCCCCGGGACTTCCAGCACCGGGGAGCTGTTTTTT.

This chain uses TRBV5-4 with TRBJ1-1; weak D call: TRBD1 (5 bases). Germline CDR1 SGHNT, CDR2 YYREEE (reference sequence). The germline V and J ends were trimmed by 4 bases and 6 bases, with 16 bases remaining between them. The CDR3 totals 14 residues. The CDR3 bases are TGTGCCAGCAGCCCAGACAGTCCCACCCCTGAAGCTTTCTTT. It translates to CASSPDSPTPEAFF.

This clone turned up a few times. The chain couples TRBV5-6 to TRBJ1-2, with D possibly TRBD1 on 5 matching bases. This CDR3 spans 14 amino acids. Germline CDR1 is SGHDT and CDR2 is YYEEEE. The V end lost 4 bases, the J end lost 4 bases, and 14 bases lay between the germline ends. The CDR3 region has the DNA TGTGCCAGCAGCCTGGGGCAGGATACCTATGGCTACACCTTC. Its translation is CASSLGQDTYGYTF.

The chain is built from TRBV7-2 and TRBJ1-1; the D gene is possibly TRBD1 (6 bases). V dropped 3 bases and J dropped 0 bases, with 11 bases sitting between them. CDR1 is SGHTA, CDR2 FQGNSA, per germline. The CDR3 is 15 residues long. The CDR3: CASSFQGPLNTEAFF. For the CDR3, the DNA is TGTGCCAGCAGCTTTCAGGGGCCTTTGAACACTGAAGCTTTCTTT. Using reference TRBV7-2 and TRBJ1-1 for the parts outside the CDR3, the full variable domain is GAGVSQSPSNKVTEKGKDVELRCDPISGHTALYWYRQSLGQGLEFLIYFQGNSAPDKSGLPSDRFSAERTGGSVSTLTIQRTQQEDSAVYLCASSFQGPLNTEAFFGQGTRLTVV.

The chain recombines TRBV5-1 with TRBJ1-6; the D is unclear. The CDR3 consists of 14 residues. Trimming cost V 4 bases and J 7 bases, with 12 bases left between them. CDR1 and CDR2 (germline): SGHRS, YFSETQ. The CDR3 reads CASSPGLGNSPLHF. The CDR3 nucleotides are TGCGCCAGCAGCCCAGGACTGGGGAATTCACCCCTCCACTTT.

The J gene is TRBJ2-1, the V gene TRBV7-9; the D gene is possibly TRBD1 (5 bases). CDR1 SEHNR and CDR2 FQNEAQ come from the germline V gene (reference sequence). The CDR3 extends over 11 amino acids. Between the trimmed V and J ends, which lost 6 bases and 12 bases, there was a span of 12 bases. DNA for the CDR3: TGTGCCAGCAGGCCGCCGGACACGCAGTTCTTC. Translating gives CASRPPDTQFF.

This clone showed up just once. The DNA for the CDR3 is TGCGCCAGCAGCCGAGTCACAGGGGGCAATGAAAAACTGTTTTTT. Translation gives CASSRVTGGNEKLFF. The chain uses TRBV4-3 and TRBJ1-4, with 9 bases identical to TRBD1. This CDR3 region has 15 residues. Trimming took 4 bases from V and 5 from J; bases not matched to a gene: 5. Germline assignment: CDR1 LGHNA and CDR2 YSLEER.

This chain joins TRBV6-5 and TRBJ2-1, with 9 bases lining up with TRBD2. V was clipped by 4 bases and J by 6 bases; unmatched bases: 7. The CDR3 has 15 residues. Germline CDR1 reads MNHEY; CDR2 reads SVGAGI. The CDR3 nucleotides read TGTGCCAGCAGTTCGAATGCGGGAGGGGTCAATGAGCAGTTCTTC. Its translation is CASSSNAGGVNEQFF.

This clone appeared a few times. This sequence joins TRBV7-9 and TRBJ1-3; unclear D gene. The V end lost 0 bases, the J end lost 0 bases, and 12 bases lay between the germline ends. From germline, CDR1 is SEHNR and CDR2 FQNEAQ (reference sequence). The CDR3 is 17 amino acids. The CDR3 DNA sequence: TGTGCCAGCAGCTTAGCTTCGGGAGGAATCTCTGGAAACACCATATATTTT. Protein: CASSLASGGISGNTIYF. The full variable domain, rest sourced from reference TRBV7-9 and TRBJ1-3, is DTGVSQNPRHKITKRGQNVTFRCDPISEHNRLYWYRQTLGQGPEFLTYFQNEAQLEKSRLLSDRFSAERPKGSFSTLEIQRTEQGDSAMYLCASSLASGGISGNTIYFGEGSWLTVV.

This clone was seen a single time. The chain employs TRBV9 and TRBJ2-7; the match to TRBD2 covers 13 bases. Germline V gene sequence: CDR1 SGDLS, CDR2 YYNGEE. The CDR3 is 16 residues long. The junction had 4 bases not matched to a gene; V was cut back by 0 bases and J by 4 bases. As DNA, the CDR3 is TGTGCCAGCAGCGTAGTATCGACTAGCGGGAGGTACGAGCAGTACTTC. Protein: CASSVVSTSGRYEQYF.

The chain employs TRBV5-1 and TRBJ1-3; 10 bases agree with TRBD1. J gave up 4 bases and V 3 bases, and 4 bases lay outside the gene matches. This CDR3 region has 15 residues. The V gene's germline CDR1 is SGHRS and CDR2 YFSETQ. The chain's CDR3 is CASSSDRGHGNTIYF. The CDR3 DNA reads TGCGCCAGCAGCTCTGACAGGGGGCACGGAAACACCATATATTTT.

The chain recombines TRBV30 with TRBJ2-1; 7 nucleotides match TRBD2. In germline, CDR1 is GTSNPN, CDR2 SVGIG (reference sequence). J was trimmed by 7 bases and V by 2 bases; bases with no gene match: 11. This CDR3 is 15 amino acids long. CDR3: CAWSSEGLSSNEQFF. Written as DNA, the CDR3 is TGTGCCTGGAGTTCCGAGGGACTATCCTCAAATGAGCAGTTCTTC.

The chain is built from TRBV19 and TRBJ1-2; D remains ambiguous. The V gene lost 5 bases and the J gene lost 5 bases, with 6 bases spanning the gap. Germline CDR1 LNHDA, CDR2 SQIVND (reference sequence). There are 11 residues in the CDR3. In nucleotides, the CDR3 is TGTGCCAGTAGTCAGAGGTATGGCTACACCTTC. Amino acids: CASSQRYGYTF.

The chain couples TRBV4-3 to TRBJ2-1; 9 nucleotides align to TRBD2. J lost 2 bases, V lost 0 bases, and 8 bases had no gene match. The V gene's germline CDR1 is LGHNA and CDR2 YSLEER. The CDR3 has 18 residues. CDR3 protein: CASSQDHRQREAYNEQFF. DNA for the CDR3: TGCGCCAGCAGCCAAGATCATCGGCAGCGGGAGGCCTACAATGAGCAGTTCTTC.

Only one count was recorded for this clone. The V call is TRBV5-8, the J call TRBJ2-1; 10 bases line up with TRBD2. The CDR3 contains 15 residues. Germline V lookup: CDR1 SGHTS, CDR2 YDEGEE. V lost 4 bases and J lost 5; bases outside the gene matches: 6. The chain's CDR3 is CASSLGTSVDNEQFF. The CDR3 nucleotides are TGTGCCAGCAGCCTCGGGACTAGCGTTGACAATGAGCAGTTCTTC.

This clone was counted only a few times. The V call is TRBV5-1, the J call TRBJ2-3; 8 nucleotides align to TRBD1. V shed 1 base and J 2 bases; nucleotides not matched to a gene: 0. The germline CDR1 and CDR2 sequences are SGHRS and YFSETQ. This CDR3 comprises 14 residues. Here the CDR3 reads CASSLQGATDTQYF. The CDR3 nucleotides are TGCGCCAGCAGCTTGCAGGGGGCCACAGATACGCAGTATTTT.

The chain combines TRBV9 with TRBJ2-5, with D tentatively TRBD1 (6 bases). Trimming took off 4 bases at V and 4 bases at J, with 17 bases between the two ends. CDR1 and CDR2 (germline): SGDLS, YYNGEE. The CDR3 sequence is 15 residues long. CDR3 region: CASSPGVAFRETQYF. In DNA, the CDR3 is TGTGCCAGCAGCCCAGGGGTGGCTTTTCGAGAGACCCAGTACTTC.

This clone was detected only a few times. The chain joins TRBV7-2 to TRBJ2-2, with D possibly TRBD1 on 5 matching bases. Germline V gene data show CDR1 as SGHTA and CDR2 as FQGNSA. The CDR3 consists of 13 residues. V lost 4 bases and J lost 7, with 10 bases in between. CDR3 in DNA: TGTGCCAGCAGCTCTACAAGGGGCGGGGAGCTGTTTTTT. Encoded protein: CASSSTRGGELFF. Full variable domain (rest looked up from reference TRBV7-2 and TRBJ2-2): GAGVSQSPSNKVTEKGKDVELRCDPISGHTALYWYRQSLGQGLEFLIYFQGNSAPDKSGLPSDRFSAERTGGSVSTLTIQRTQQEDSAVYLCASSSTRGGELFFGEGSRLTVL.

This clone was seen only a few times. The J gene is TRBJ2-7, the V gene TRBV4-2; 7 bases are a match to TRBD2. The CDR3 consists of 15 residues. Losses at the gene ends were 4 bases for V and 0 bases for J; bases not matched to a gene: 6. Germline CDR1 reads LGHNA; CDR2 reads YNFKEQ. The CDR3 loop is CASSLVSGDSYEQYF. CDR3 sequence (DNA): TGTGCCAGCAGCCTCGTAAGCGGGGACTCCTACGAGCAGTACTTC.

This chain connects TRBV9 to TRBJ2-7; TRBD2 matches at 8 bases. CDR1 is SGDLS and CDR2 is YYNGEE in the germline V gene. The V and J ends lost 0 bases and 4 bases, in that order; junction bases with no gene match: 6. There are 15 residues in the CDR3. The CDR3 DNA reads as TGTGCCAGCAGCGTAGGTGGACTAGCCGAATACGAGCAGTACTTC. Translating it yields CASSVGGLAEYEQYF.

V gene TRBV5-1 combines with J gene TRBJ2-7, with 11 bases fitting TRBD2. Trimming removed 0 bases from V and 5 bases from J; junction bases left unmatched: 4. CDR3 size: 15 residues. CDR1 SGHRS and CDR2 YFSETQ come from the germline V gene. CDR3 protein: CASSLATSGSHEQYF. For the CDR3, the DNA is TGCGCCAGCAGCTTGGCCACTAGCGGGAGCCACGAGCAGTACTTC.